This TCR beta chain was captured by sequencing in a study of T cells in Graves' hyperthyroidism and ophthalmopathy. Diagnostic decisions used clinical symptoms, serum thyroxine and TRAb, thyroid ultrasound and orbital computed tomography. This clonotype was found many times. Researchers took RNA transcripts and amplified the TCR beta CDR3 regions from them. The primer set for the first-round RT-PCR of the TCR CDR3 was HTBI. TCRdb itself ran the multiplex PCR reads through MiXCR, one entry per CDR3 protein. Of 300,000 to 400,000 distinct CDR3 sequences in the sample, roughly 15% are singletons; the top ten hold 15% to 20%. CDR1 and CDR2 (germline): SGHTA, FQGNSA. This CDR3 is 14 amino acids long. With 8 bases clipped from V and 4 bases from J, the junction kept 8 bases outside the gene matches.

The chain employs TRBV7-2 and TRBJ2-5, with 9 bases lining up with TRBD1. The sequence derives from a woman aged 25 to 45 with Graves' ophthalmopathy. What was sequenced was blood. CDR3 amino acids: CASSPTGGVETQYF. In DNA, the CDR3 is TGTGCCAGCTCACCAACAGGGGGCGTAGAGACCCAGTACTTC. The entire variable domain, with the rest obtained from reference TRBV7-2 and TRBJ2-5, is as follows: GAGVSQSPSNKVTEKGKDVELRCDPISGHTALYWYRQSLGQGLEFLIYFQGNSAPDKSGLPSDRFSAERTGGSVSTLTIQRTQQEDSAVYLCASSPTGGVETQYFGPGTRLLVL.